This TCR beta chain was sequenced for a study of blood T cells in healthy people across ages. It was with a sample-barcoded 5' primer and a J-beta primer mix that a second PCR of roughly 6 to 12 cycles was run. TCRdb fed the 5' RACE reads into MiXCR, producing one record per CDR3 protein. Counted here are roughly 700,000 distinct CDR3 sequences, around 49% occurring once; the ten biggest clones make up 30% to 35%. Germline V lookup: CDR1 SGHTA, CDR2 FQGNSA. Trimming removed 11 bases at V and 1 base at J, with 20 bases between. CDR3 length: 15 residues. Whole-study findings and limits: Roughly linearly, TCR beta diversity per million T cells fell as age increased. Any changes in expanded clonotypes were possibly confounded, as donor CMV status remained unknown. More naive CD4+ cells and higher diversity marked long-lived donors relative to aged donors.

Note on this clonotype: Its antigen is not identified.

Sequencing input: blood. The chain links TRBV7-2 to TRBJ1-1; no clear D gene. The sequence was collected from a woman between 55 and 75 years old in good health. In DNA, the CDR3 is TGTGCCGCGAGCGCCTACACAACCGGGAACACTGAAGCTTTCTTT. As protein: CAASAYTTGNTEAFF.